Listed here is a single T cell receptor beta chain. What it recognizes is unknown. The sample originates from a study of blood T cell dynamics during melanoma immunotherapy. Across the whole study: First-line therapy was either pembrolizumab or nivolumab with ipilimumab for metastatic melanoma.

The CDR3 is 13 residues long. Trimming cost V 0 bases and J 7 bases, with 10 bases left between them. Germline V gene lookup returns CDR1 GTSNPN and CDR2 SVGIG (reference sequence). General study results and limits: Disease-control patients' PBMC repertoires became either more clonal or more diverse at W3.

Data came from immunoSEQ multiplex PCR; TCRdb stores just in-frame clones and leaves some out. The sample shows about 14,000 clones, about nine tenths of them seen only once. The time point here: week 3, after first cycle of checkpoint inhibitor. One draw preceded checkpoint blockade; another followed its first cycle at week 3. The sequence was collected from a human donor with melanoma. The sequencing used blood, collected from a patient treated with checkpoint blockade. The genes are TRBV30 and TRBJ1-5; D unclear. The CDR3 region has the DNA TGTGCCTGGAGTGTAGCCCCCGGCCAGCCCCAGCATTTT. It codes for CAWSVAPGQPQHF.